This entry lists 13 T cell receptor beta chains sequenced from one sample in a study of blood T cells in healthy people across ages. Next came a second PCR, run for about 6 to 12 cycles, which used a sample-barcoded 5' primer along with a J-beta primer mix. One entry per CDR3 protein, called by TCRdb with MiXCR from the 5' RACE reads. The data show about 1,500,000 distinct CDR3 sequences, about 30% seen once. The material sequenced was blood. These receptors were collected from a woman in her 30s in good health.

The chain has TRBV7-3 and TRBJ2-1; maybe TRBD1 (5 bases). Germline CDR1 reads SGHTA; CDR2 reads FQGTGA. V gave up 6 bases and J gave up 9 bases, with 15 bases separating them. The CDR3 spans 13 residues. CDR3 nucleotide sequence: TGTGCCAGCAGTCCGGGCAGGGTCGGTGAGCAGTTCTTC. It codes for CASSPGRVGEQFF.

V usage is TRBV5-1 and J usage is TRBJ1-1; unclear D gene. CDR1 SGHRS and CDR2 YFSETQ come from the germline V gene. This CDR3 spans 13 amino acids. The V end was cut by 0 bases, the J end by 4 bases, with 7 bases between. The CDR3 bases are TGCGCCAGCAGCTTGGTAATGGGCACTGAAGCTTTCTTT. This encodes CASSLVMGTEAFF.

CDR3 nucleotides: TGCAGCGGCCTTATAGGTGGGGCCAACGTCCTGACTTTC. It yields the protein CSGLIGGANVLTF. The chain recombines TRBV29-1 with TRBJ2-6, with unresolved D. This CDR3 region has 13 residues. The germline CDR1 and CDR2 sequences are SQVTM and ANQGSEA. V lost 7 bases to trimming and J lost 3 bases, with 10 bases between them.

There are a few counts of this clonotype. The V gene is TRBV7-9, the J gene TRBJ2-3; 12 bases are shared with TRBD2. Germline trimming cut 5 bases from V and 1 base from J; bases unmatched to any gene: 7. In germline, CDR1 is SEHNR, CDR2 FQNEAQ (reference sequence). CDR3 length: 17 amino acids. The CDR3 nucleotides read TGTGCCAGCAGCCCACGCTGGACTAGCGGGGGCACAGATACGCAGTATTTT. This sequence encodes CASSPRWTSGGTDTQYF. Combining the CDR3 with reference TRBV7-9 and TRBJ2-3 gives the whole variable domain DTGVSQNPRHKITKRGQNVTFRCDPISEHNRLYWYRQTLGQGPEFLTYFQNEAQLEKSRLLSDRFSAERPKGSFSTLEIQRTEQGDSAMYLCASSPRWTSGGTDTQYFGPGTRLTVL.

The V and J genes are TRBV3-1 and TRBJ2-7; D is perhaps TRBD2 (5 bases). The CDR3 is 14 residues long. The V gene lost 4 bases and the J gene lost 5 bases, with 15 bases spanning the gap. CDR1 and CDR2 from the germline V gene are LGHDT and YNNKEL (reference sequence). CDR3 loop: CASSPRGASDEQYF. In DNA, the CDR3 is TGTGCCAGCAGCCCACGGGGTGCGAGCGACGAGCAGTACTTC.

Note on this clonotype: A much larger clone lies one base from this, so it may be a read error. This chain links TRBV10-3 with TRBJ2-1; D might be TRBD1 (6 bases). Germline V CDR1 and CDR2: ENHRY, SYGVKD. Deletions cut 0 bases from V and 12 bases from J, with 18 bases between. The CDR3 is 15 residues long. The CDR3 DNA is TGTGCCATCAGTGAGTCGGGCAATCAGGGGATTGGGCAGTTCTTC. Amino acids: CAISESGNQGIGQFF.

Only a few counts were recorded for this clonotype. At one of its ends the junction is not consistent with the germline gene, which may arise from a read error. The chain links TRBV5-1 to TRBJ2-1, with 7 bases that match TRBD2. CDR3 length: 15 amino acids. Germline CDR1 reads SGHRS; CDR2 reads YFSETQ. CDR3 coding DNA: TGCGCCAGCAGCCAATGGGGGGGGTCCTTCAATGAGCAGTTCTTC. It encodes CASSQWGGSFNEQFF.

This clonotype was counted at least ten times. The chain is built from TRBV7-9 and TRBJ2-1; D might be TRBD2 (5 bases). The CDR3 extends over 13 amino acids. The ends were cut back, 5 bases at V and 9 bases at J, with 14 bases in the middle. Germline values: CDR1 SEHNR, CDR2 FQNEAQ (reference sequence). CDR3 sequence reads: CASSPPSRGEQFF. The CDR3 bases are TGTGCCAGCAGCCCCCCTTCCCGGGGTGAGCAGTTCTTC.

The table lists this clonotype with a few counts. The gene calls are TRBV3-1 and TRBJ1-3; no clear D gene. V was shortened by 4 bases and J by 4 bases, with 14 bases between the two germline ends. The CDR3 sequence is 15 residues long. CDR1 and CDR2 from the germline V gene are LGHDT and YNNKEL (reference sequence). The CDR3 reads CASSRLARTGNTIYF. The CDR3 DNA sequence: TGTGCCAGCAGCCGCCTGGCGAGGACCGGAAACACCATATATTTT. The full variable domain, its missing parts supplied by reference TRBV3-1 and TRBJ1-3, is DTAVSQTPKYLVTQMGNDKSIKCEQNLGHDTMYWYKQDSKKFLKIMFSYNNKELIINETVPNRFSPKSPDKAHLNLHINSLELGDSAVYFCASSRLARTGNTIYFGEGSWLTVV.

The chain uses TRBV4-1 and TRBJ1-4, with TRBD1 matching 9 bases. This CDR3 is 12 amino acids long. V lost 0 bases, J lost 16 bases, and 3 bases stayed unmatched. Germline-derived CDR1 and CDR2 are MGHRA and YSYEKL. CDR3 sequence: CASSQDNRGRFF. CDR3 coding DNA: TGCGCCAGCAGCCAAGACAACAGGGGGCGGTTTTTT.

The chain joins TRBV5-1 to TRBJ1-5; D gene ambiguous. CDR3 length: 15 residues. Germline loops: CDR1 SGHRS, CDR2 YFSETQ. V lost 0 bases and J lost 5, with 12 bases in between. The CDR3: CASSLGTQRDQPQHF. CDR3 sequence (DNA): TGCGCCAGCAGCTTGGGAACCCAACGGGATCAGCCCCAGCATTTT.

The V and J genes are TRBV14 and TRBJ2-3; TRBD1 matches at 7 bases. Germline values: CDR1 SGHDN, CDR2 FVKESK. The CDR3 is 15 amino acids. The V gene end was trimmed by 0 bases and the J gene end by 2 bases; junction bases not matched to a gene: 2. The CDR3 reads CASSQEDRPTDTQYF. CDR3 coding DNA: TGTGCCAGCAGCCAAGAGGACAGGCCCACAGATACGCAGTATTTT.

This clonotype came up a few times. The chain employs TRBV15 and TRBJ2-2, with TRBD2 identical over 8 bases. The CDR3 sequence is 17 residues long. V dropped 2 bases and J dropped 6; count of bases not matched to a gene: 11. Germline CDR1 reads LNHNV; CDR2 reads YYDKDF (reference sequence). DNA of the CDR3: TGTGCCACCAGCAGAACCACCGGGACTAGTGTGGCCGGGGAGCTGTTTTTT. Translation gives CATSRTTGTSVAGELFF.